One and the same sample provided the 23 T cell receptor beta chains below, sequenced in a study of blood T cell repertoires in COVID-19. Clones were sequenced by immunoSEQ multiplex PCR, and TCRdb holds only the in-frame ones, with some missing. The sample comprises 100,000 or so clones, about 86% of which are singletons, and 30% to 45% rests with the top ten. Sample: peripheral blood. All receptors come from a man older than 75 with acute or convalescent COVID-19.

This clone came up a few times. The V and J genes are TRBV2 and TRBJ2-5, with TRBD2 as a possible D gene (5 bases). There are 16 residues in the CDR3. Trimming cost V 0 bases and J 7 bases, with 18 bases left between them. Per the germline V gene, CDR1 is SNHLY and CDR2 is FYNNEI. The CDR3 spells CASSEALVGQAGTQYF. Written as DNA, the CDR3 is TGTGCCAGCAGTGAAGCGCTTGTTGGCCAGGCGGGGACCCAGTACTTC.

This clone has only a few counts. V is TRBV14 and J is TRBJ2-2; TRBD1 matches at 10 bases. CDR3 length: 14 amino acids. The J segment lost 7 bases and the V segment lost 4 bases, leaving 3 bases of the junction unmatched. The V gene's germline CDR1 is SGHDN and CDR2 FVKESK. The CDR3 reads CASSRTGGYGELFF. CDR3 nucleotide sequence: TGTGCCAGCAGCCGGACAGGGGGATACGGGGAGCTGTTTTTT.

The chain's CDR3 is CASSSLILLPGDYGYTF. CDR3 nucleotides: TGTGCCAGCAGCTCGCTTATCCTCTTGCCAGGGGACTATGGCTACACCTTC. The chain has TRBV7-9 and TRBJ1-2, with a tentative D call TRBD1 (6 bases). The germline V gene encodes CDR1 SEHNR and CDR2 FQNEAQ (reference sequence). This CDR3 comprises 17 residues. V was cut by 4 bases and J by 3 bases, with 21 bases left in between.

The rearrangement uses TRBV28 and TRBJ2-4; possibly TRBD1 for D (5 bases). The CDR3 contains 13 residues. CDR1 and CDR2 from the germline V gene are MDHEN and SYDVKM. V was cut by 3 bases and J by 6 bases, with 9 bases left in between. CDR3 protein: CASSFPGSNIQYF. In DNA form, the CDR3 reads TGTGCCAGCAGTTTCCCAGGGTCAAACATTCAGTACTTC.

This sequence joins TRBV5-4 and TRBJ2-1, with D perhaps TRBD2 (6 bases). CDR3 length equals 15 residues. V was cut by 4 bases and J by 8 bases, with 19 bases left in between. Germline V CDR1 and CDR2: SGHNT, YYREEE (reference sequence). The CDR3 DNA sequence: TGTGCCAGCAGCGCAAGGGGCGGGACCCCGGATGAGCAGTTCTTC. Amino acids: CASSARGGTPDEQFF.

This chain links TRBV5-1 with TRBJ1-4, with D perhaps TRBD1 (6 bases). The ends were cut back, 4 bases at V and 4 bases at J, with 11 bases in the middle. The CDR3 spans 14 residues. Germline V gives CDR1 SGHRS, CDR2 YFSETQ. The DNA of the CDR3 is TGCGCCAGCAGCCTGACAGGTTATAATGAAAAACTGTTTTTT. Protein: CASSLTGYNEKLFF. Based on the CDR3 plus reference TRBV5-1 and TRBJ1-4, the full variable domain is KAGVTQTPRYLIKTRGQQVTLSCSPISGHRSVSWYQQTPGQGLQFLFEYFSETQRNKGNFPGRFSGRQFSNSRSEMNVSTLELGDSALYLCASSLTGYNEKLFFGSGTQLSVL.

The gene calls are TRBV27 and TRBJ1-2; D unresolved. Germline V gene lookup returns CDR1 MNHEY and CDR2 SMNVEV (reference sequence). The V end lost 8 bases, the J end lost 3 bases, and 19 bases lay between the germline ends. There are 15 residues in the CDR3. CDR3 sequence reads: CASVKIDGSHYGYTF. DNA for the CDR3: TGTGCCAGCGTAAAGATTGACGGGAGCCACTATGGCTACACCTTC.

The genes are TRBV28 and TRBJ2-7, with D maybe TRBD2 (5 bases). Trimming pared 5 bases from V and 7 bases from J, leaving 15 bases between. The CDR3 runs to 13 residues. The germline V gene has CDR1 MDHEN and CDR2 SYDVKM. The CDR3 DNA sequence: TGTGCCAGCAGTCCCCACTCATCGGGGGAGCAGTACTTC. Amino acids: CASSPHSSGEQYF.

This clone was found many times. The chain combines TRBV28 with TRBJ1-3; TRBD1 matches at 10 bases. Trimming took 7 bases from V and 4 from J; bases not matched to a gene: 4. CDR1 is MDHEN, CDR2 SYDVKM, per germline. The CDR3 extends over 14 amino acids. Written as DNA, the CDR3 is TGTGCCAGCACGACAGGGGGCTCAGGAAACACCATATATTTT. Translating it yields CASTTGGSGNTIYF.

The rearrangement links TRBV7-9 to TRBJ2-7, with 9 bases matching TRBD1. This CDR3 has 14 residues. The J segment lost 6 bases and the V segment lost 3 bases, leaving 6 bases of the junction unmatched. Germline V gives CDR1 SEHNR, CDR2 FQNEAQ (reference sequence). The DNA of the CDR3 is TGTGCCAGCAGCTTCTCGGGACAGGGAACCGAGCAGTACTTC. Protein sequence: CASSFSGQGTEQYF.

This chain links TRBV5-1 with TRBJ2-3, with 8 nucleotides matching TRBD1. V dropped 4 bases and J dropped 2; count of bases not matched to a gene: 6. Germline V lookup: CDR1 SGHRS, CDR2 YFSETQ. CDR3 length: 15 residues. CDR3 loop: CASSLDRGFTDTQYF. CDR3 in DNA: TGCGCCAGCAGCCTAGACAGGGGATTCACAGATACGCAGTATTTT.

The gene calls are TRBV10-3 and TRBJ1-1, with TRBD1 matching 11 bases. The CDR3 extends over 15 amino acids. V shed 2 bases and J 5 bases; nucleotides not matched to a gene: 4. Germline V gives CDR1 ENHRY, CDR2 SYGVKD. CDR3 residues: CAISEPGQGGTEAFF. CDR3 DNA: TGTGCCATCAGTGAGCCGGGACAGGGGGGGACTGAAGCTTTCTTT.

This rearrangement joins TRBV7-9 to TRBJ2-2; 7 bases agree with TRBD1. This CDR3 is built from 14 residues. The V gene end was trimmed by 1 base and the J gene end by 7 bases; junction bases not matched to a gene: 3. Germline CDR1 SEHNR, CDR2 FQNEAQ (reference sequence). CDR3 loop: CASSLVRGRGELFF. The CDR3 DNA is TGTGCCAGCAGCTTAGTAAGGGGGCGCGGGGAGCTGTTTTTT.

The chain carries TRBV7-2 and TRBJ1-1; D remains ambiguous. The V gene lost 0 bases and the J gene lost 1 base, with 9 bases spanning the gap. The CDR3 sequence is 15 residues long. Germline values: CDR1 SGHTA, CDR2 FQGNSA. The CDR3 bases are TGTGCCAGCAGCTTAGCGAACAGAAAGAACACTGAAGCTTTCTTT. It encodes CASSLANRKNTEAFF.

V gene TRBV12-3 or TRBV12-4 combines with J gene TRBJ1-2, with D possibly TRBD1 on 5 matching bases. The germline V and J ends were trimmed by 5 bases and 5 bases, with 9 bases remaining between them. The CDR3 runs 12 residues. The CDR3 reads CASSKPGYGYTF. The CDR3, as DNA: TGTGCCAGCAGTAAACCAGGGTATGGCTACACCTTC.

CDR3 sequence reads: CASSPRIGRPGGGNTIYF. CDR3 in DNA: TGTGCCAGCAGCCCGCGGATAGGTCGGCCTGGTGGAGGAAACACCATATATTTT. The chain carries TRBV3-1 (or the pseudogene TRBV3-2) and TRBJ1-3; D is undetermined. Looked up from germline, CDR1 is LGHDT and CDR2 is YNNKEL (reference sequence). V was trimmed by 4 bases and J by 4 bases, leaving 23 bases between them. The CDR3 runs 18 residues.

The count of this clone is one. The chain uses TRBV7-8 and TRBJ2-1, with 7 bases identical to TRBD1. This CDR3 is built from 14 residues. Germline CDR1 and CDR2: SGHVS and FQNEAQ. V was clipped by 5 bases and J by 8 bases; unmatched bases: 9. CDR3 nucleotides: TGTGCCAGCAGCCCCGCGGACAGGATCCATGAGCAGTTCTTC. Translation gives CASSPADRIHEQFF.

The table lists this clone with a count of one. The chain carries TRBV5-1 and TRBJ2-5, with D hard to call. The CDR3 is made up of 13 amino acids. Trimming took 3 bases from V and 4 from J, leaving 10 bases between them. Germline V gene lookup returns CDR1 SGHRS and CDR2 YFSETQ. The CDR3 loop is CASSYRIAETQYF. The CDR3 region has the DNA TGCGCCAGCAGCTACCGGATAGCAGAGACCCAGTACTTC.

The chain joins TRBV3-1 (or the pseudogene TRBV3-2) to TRBJ2-3; D not resolved. This CDR3 contains 14 residues. CDR1 is LGHDT, CDR2 YNNKEL, per germline (reference sequence). Trimming removed 2 bases from V and 2 bases from J, with 8 bases in between. CDR3 loop: CASSQRRATDTQYF. Here the CDR3 DNA reads TGTGCCAGCAGCCAAAGGAGAGCCACAGATACGCAGTATTTT.

This clone was detected once. This sequence joins TRBV6-1 and TRBJ2-3; 10 nucleotides agree with TRBD2. Germline CDR1 MNHNS, CDR2 SASEGT. This CDR3 is 17 amino acids long. V dropped 4 bases and J dropped 1; count of bases not matched to a gene: 8. In nucleotides, the CDR3 is TGTGCCAGCAGTGGTCTAGCGGGAGCTGTCGGCACAGATACGCAGTATTTT. As protein: CASSGLAGAVGTDTQYF.

The chain carries TRBV28 and TRBJ2-1; 10 bases are shared with TRBD1. The CDR3 length is 15 residues. The junction had 6 bases not matched to a gene; V was cut back by 4 bases and J by 6 bases. Germline lookup yields CDR1 MDHEN and CDR2 SYDVKM. As DNA, the CDR3 is TGTGCCAGCAGTTCGCCGGGACAGGGGACCAATGAGCAGTTCTTC. Its protein is CASSSPGQGTNEQFF.

J is TRBJ1-3 and V is TRBV5-1, with D perhaps matching TRBD1 (6 bases). V was trimmed by 4 bases and J by 0 bases, leaving 14 bases between them. This CDR3 region has 16 residues. CDR1 SGHRS and CDR2 YFSETQ come from the germline V gene. The CDR3 DNA sequence: TGCGCCAGCAGCCAGCTTACAGGGAGCTCTGGAAACACCATATATTTT. This codes for CASSQLTGSSGNTIYF.

This clone was found once. The J gene is TRBJ1-6, the V gene TRBV5-1; D is perhaps TRBD1 (5 bases). Germline-derived CDR1 and CDR2 are SGHRS and YFSETQ. The CDR3 has 12 residues. V gave up 4 bases and J gave up 8 bases, with 7 bases separating them. The CDR3 coding sequence is TGCGCCAGCAGCGACAGTGATTCACCCCTCCACTTT. It is translated as CASSDSDSPLHF.